This entry is about one T cell receptor beta chain. Its antigen is unknown. The source of the sample is a study of cytomegalovirus exposure and HLA in healthy donors. CDR3 length: 15 residues. The ends were cut back, 8 bases at V and 9 bases at J, with 23 bases in the middle. Germline loops: CDR1 MNHEY, CDR2 SMNVEV (reference sequence). The PCR had 60 Vbeta and 13 Jbeta primers. Sequenced by immunoSEQ multiplex PCR; TCRdb stores in-frame clones only, minus some. The sample records 90,000 to 140,000 clones, about four fifths being singletons. Study-level points and caveats: Rare TCR sequences dominated, though some public TCRs recurred in many donors.

Sequencing used PBMCs. The receptor was isolated from a man aged 35 to 55 in good health and CMV-seronegative. The chain carries TRBV27 and TRBJ2-1, with D maybe TRBD2 (6 bases). CDR3 sequence: CASRGLVVVSTEQFF. The CDR3 nucleotides read TGTGCCAGCCGGGGACTTGTGGTCGTTTCTACTGAGCAGTTCTTC.